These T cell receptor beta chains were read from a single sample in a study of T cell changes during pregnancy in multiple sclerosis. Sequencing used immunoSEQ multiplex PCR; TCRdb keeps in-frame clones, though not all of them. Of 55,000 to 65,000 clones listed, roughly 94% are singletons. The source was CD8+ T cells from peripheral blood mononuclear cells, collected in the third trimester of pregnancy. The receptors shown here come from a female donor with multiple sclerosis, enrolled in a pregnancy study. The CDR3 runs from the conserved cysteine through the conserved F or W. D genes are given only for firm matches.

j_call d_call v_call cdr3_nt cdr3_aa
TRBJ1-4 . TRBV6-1 TGTGCCAGCAGTGAACGGGGGGCTACTAATGAAAAACTGTTTTTT CASSERGATNEKLFF
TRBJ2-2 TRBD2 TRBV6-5 TGTGCCAGCAGTTATGGACTAGCGGGAGAGACCGGGGAGCTGTTTTTT CASSYGLAGETGELFF
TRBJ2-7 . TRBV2 TGTGCCAGCATCCGTCGGGGCTACGAGCAGTACTTC CASIRRGYEQYF
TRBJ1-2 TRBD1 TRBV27 TGTGCCAGCAGTTTGGGGAGTGAGGGGGCAGGGGGTAACTATGGCTACACCTTC CASSLGSEGAGGNYGYTF
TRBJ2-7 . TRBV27 TGTGCCAGCTCTCCACGGGCGGGTGAGCAGTACTTC CASSPRAGEQYF
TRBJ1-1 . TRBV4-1 TGCGCCAGCAGCCTGAGTCGGGGTGTAAAGACTGAAGCTTTCTTT CASSLSRGVKTEAFF
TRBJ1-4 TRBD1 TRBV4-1 TGCGCCAGCAGCCAGGACAGGGGGAATGAAAAACTGTTTTTT CASSQDRGNEKLFF
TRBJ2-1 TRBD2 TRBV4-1 TGCGCCAGCAGCCAAGAGGCTAGCGGCAATGAGCAGTTCTTC CASSQEASGNEQFF
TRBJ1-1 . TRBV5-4 TGTGCCAGCAGCGCTATACAGGGAAGGGGCACTGAAGCTTTCTTT CASSAIQGRGTEAFF
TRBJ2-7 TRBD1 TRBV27 TGTGCCAGCAGTGGAACCGGGACAGGTACCTACGAGCAGTACTTC CASSGTGTGTYEQYF